These 3 T cell receptor beta chains were sequenced from one sample in a study of blood T cell repertoires in COVID-19. Sequenced by immunoSEQ multiplex PCR; TCRdb stores in-frame clones only, minus some. Among under 250,000 clones listed, about 80% were seen once. The sequenced material came from peripheral blood. All receptors derive from a woman aged 60-70 years with acute or convalescent COVID-19.

This clone was seen just once. This chain connects TRBV3-1 (or the pseudogene TRBV3-2) to TRBJ2-3, with 11 bases that match TRBD2. This CDR3 has 16 amino acids. Germline lookup yields CDR1 LGHDT and CDR2 YNNKEL (reference sequence). The V segment lost 4 bases and the J segment 4 bases; nucleotides outside the gene matches: 7. The CDR3 coding sequence is TGTGCCAGCAGCCCTCATAGCGGGGGGGTCCCAGATACGCAGTATTTT. It is translated as CASSPHSGGVPDTQYF.

The rearrangement joins TRBV6-5 to TRBJ1-5, with D possibly matching TRBD1 (6 bases). This CDR3 is built from 15 residues. V lost 5 bases, J lost 6 bases, and 17 bases lay in between. Germline V gene sequence: CDR1 MNHEY, CDR2 SVGAGI. The CDR3 sequence is CASSRPGVNGQPQHF. The DNA of the CDR3 is TGTGCCAGCAGTAGGCCAGGGGTTAATGGTCAGCCCCAGCATTTT.

This clone was seen just once. The CDR3 DNA reads TGTGCCAGCAGCTTTGACGGGGACTGGAGGAATGAGCAGTTCTTC. Its translation: CASSFDGDWRNEQFF. The genes are TRBV11-1 and TRBJ2-1; a possible D gene is TRBD2 (6 bases). Between the trimmed V and J ends, which lost 3 bases and 7 bases, there was a span of 16 bases. Germline assignment: CDR1 SGHAT and CDR2 FQDESV (reference sequence). The length of the CDR3 is 15 residues. The whole variable domain, remainder taken from reference TRBV11-1 and TRBJ2-1, is EAEVAQSPRYKITEKSQAVAFWCDPISGHATLYWYRQILGQGPELLVQFQDESVVDDSQLPKDRFSAERLKGVDSTLKIQPAELGDSAMYLCASSFDGDWRNEQFFGPGTRLTVL.